A selection of T cell receptor beta chains follows, all from one sample in a study of vaccination effects on CD4 cells after COVID-19. TCRdb's table, derived via immunoSEQ multiplex PCR, lists solely in-frame clones and lacks some. The table shows 40,000 to 45,000 clones, with 76% occurring only once. No antigens are known for them. Sequenced material: CD4+ T cells from PBMCs cultured without peptide, taken after COVID-19 vaccination. These receptors were obtained from a human donor who had a prior SARS-CoV-2 infection. Each CDR3 is given with its conserved first and last residue. Fields, in order: J gene, clone size, D gene, V gene, CDR3 DNA, CDR3 protein. D genes are given only for firm matches. Clone size is stated in some rows and not others, as once, few, many or a class when expanded.

J: TRBJ2-5
size: .
D: .
V: TRBV10-3
DNA: TGTGCCATCAGTCGACAGGACCAAGAGACCCAGTACTTC
CDR3: CAISRQDQETQYF

J: TRBJ2-3
size: .
D: TRBD2
V: TRBV27
DNA: TGTGCCAGCAGTTTAACAGGACTAGCGAGAAGCACAGATACGCAGTATTTT
CDR3: CASSLTGLARSTDTQYF

J: TRBJ1-3
size: .
D: .
V: TRBV9
DNA: TGTGCCAGCAGCGTAGATTGGGGGAGCGGAAACACCATATATTTT
CDR3: CASSVDWGSGNTIYF

J: TRBJ2-1
size: once
D: .
V: TRBV3-1/TRBV3-2
DNA: TGTGCCAGCAGCCAAGGGACTACCTACAATGAGCAGTTCTTC
CDR3: CASSQGTTYNEQFF

J: TRBJ2-5
size: .
D: .
V: TRBV28
DNA: TGTGCCAGCAGTTTACCAGGCCGACAAGAGACCCAGTACTTC
CDR3: CASSLPGRQETQYF

J: TRBJ2-3
size: .
D: .
V: TRBV18
DNA: TGTGCCAGCTCACCACTTCTAGCGACGGGAGATACGCAGTATTTT
CDR3: CASSPLLATGDTQYF

J: TRBJ1-2
size: .
D: .
V: TRBV4-1
DNA: TGCGCCAGCAGCCAAGGGCCCACAGGCGCTAACTATGGCTACACCTTC
CDR3: CASSQGPTGANYGYTF

J: TRBJ2-3
size: .
D: .
V: TRBV11-3
DNA: TGTGCCAGCAGCCCTGGGACCGGAAATACGCAGTATTTT
CDR3: CASSPGTGNTQYF

J: TRBJ1-6
size: .
D: TRBD1
V: TRBV10-3
DNA: TGTGCCATCAGTGACGGCCGGGGGACAGTTAATTCACCCCTCCACTTT
CDR3: CAISDGRGTVNSPLHF

J: TRBJ2-2
size: .
D: TRBD2
V: TRBV5-6
DNA: TGTGCCAGCAGCTTGGGTCTCTGGGCTAGCGGGAGCACCGGGGAGCTGTTTTTT
CDR3: CASSLGLWASGSTGELFF

J: TRBJ1-1
size: .
D: .
V: TRBV6-5
DNA: TGTGCCAGCACGCTTTCGGACAGGAACACTGAAGCTTTCTTT
CDR3: CASTLSDRNTEAFF

J: TRBJ2-3
size: .
D: TRBD2
V: TRBV29-1
DNA: TGCAGCGTTGATAGGGCGGGAGGCAGCACAGATACGCAGTATTTT
CDR3: CSVDRAGGSTDTQYF

J: TRBJ2-3
size: .
D: TRBD1
V: TRBV2
DNA: TGTGCCAGCAGATACAGGGGGCCCAGCACAGATACGCAGTATTTT
CDR3: CASRYRGPSTDTQYF